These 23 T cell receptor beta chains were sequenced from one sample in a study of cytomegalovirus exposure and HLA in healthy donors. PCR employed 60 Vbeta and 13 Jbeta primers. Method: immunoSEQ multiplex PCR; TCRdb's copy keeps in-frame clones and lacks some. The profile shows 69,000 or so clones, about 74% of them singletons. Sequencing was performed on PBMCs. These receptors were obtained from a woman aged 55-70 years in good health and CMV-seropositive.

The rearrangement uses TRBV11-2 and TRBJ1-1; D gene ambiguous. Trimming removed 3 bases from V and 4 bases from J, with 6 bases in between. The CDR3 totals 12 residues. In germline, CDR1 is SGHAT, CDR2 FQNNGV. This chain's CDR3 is CASSFTSTEAFF. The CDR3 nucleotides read TGTGCCAGCAGCTTTACTTCCACTGAAGCTTTCTTT.

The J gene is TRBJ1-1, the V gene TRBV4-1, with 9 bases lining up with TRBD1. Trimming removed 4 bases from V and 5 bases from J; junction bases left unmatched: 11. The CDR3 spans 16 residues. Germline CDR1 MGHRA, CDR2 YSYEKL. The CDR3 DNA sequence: TGCGCCAGCAGCCCCGCCGGGACAGGGAGGGAAACTGAAGCTTTCTTT. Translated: CASSPAGTGRETEAFF.

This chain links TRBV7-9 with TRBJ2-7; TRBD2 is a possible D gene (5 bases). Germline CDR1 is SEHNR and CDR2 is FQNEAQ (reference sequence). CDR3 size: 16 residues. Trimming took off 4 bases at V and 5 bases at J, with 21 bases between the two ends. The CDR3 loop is CASSSQAGVPEDEQYF. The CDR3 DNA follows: TGTGCCAGCAGCTCCCAGGCCGGGGTTCCCGAGGACGAGCAGTACTTC.

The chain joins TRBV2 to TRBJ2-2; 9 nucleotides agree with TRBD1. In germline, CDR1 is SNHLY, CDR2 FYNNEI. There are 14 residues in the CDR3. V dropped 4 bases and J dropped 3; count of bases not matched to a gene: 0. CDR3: CASSGQGDTGELFF. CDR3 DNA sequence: TGTGCCAGCAGTGGACAGGGGGACACCGGGGAGCTGTTTTTT.

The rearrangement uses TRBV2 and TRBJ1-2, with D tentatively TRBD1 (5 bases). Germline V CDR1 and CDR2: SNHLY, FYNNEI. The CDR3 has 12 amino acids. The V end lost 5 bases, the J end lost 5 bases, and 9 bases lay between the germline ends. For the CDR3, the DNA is TGTGCCAGCAGTAGGGGCCGGTATGGCTACACCTTC. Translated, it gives CASSRGRYGYTF. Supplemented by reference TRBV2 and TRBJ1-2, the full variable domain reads EPEVTQTPSHQVTQMGQEVILRCVPISNHLYFYWYRQILGQKVEFLVSFYNNEISEKSEIFDDQFSVERPDGSNFTLKIRSTKLEDSAMYFCASSRGRYGYTFGSGTRLTVV.

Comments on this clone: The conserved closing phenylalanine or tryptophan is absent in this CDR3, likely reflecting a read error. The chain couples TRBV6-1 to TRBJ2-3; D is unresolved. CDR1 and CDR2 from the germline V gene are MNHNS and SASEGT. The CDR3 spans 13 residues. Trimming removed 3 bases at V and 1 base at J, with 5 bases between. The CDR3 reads CASSDQGTDTQYV. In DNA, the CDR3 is TGTGCCAGCAGTGACCAGGGCACAGATACGCAGTATGTT.

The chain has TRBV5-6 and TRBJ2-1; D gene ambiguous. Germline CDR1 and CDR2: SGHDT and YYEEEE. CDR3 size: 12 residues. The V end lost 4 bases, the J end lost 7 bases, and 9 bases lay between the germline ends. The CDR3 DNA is TGTGCCAGCAGCCCTGGGCAAAATGAGCAGTTCTTC. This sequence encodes CASSPGQNEQFF.

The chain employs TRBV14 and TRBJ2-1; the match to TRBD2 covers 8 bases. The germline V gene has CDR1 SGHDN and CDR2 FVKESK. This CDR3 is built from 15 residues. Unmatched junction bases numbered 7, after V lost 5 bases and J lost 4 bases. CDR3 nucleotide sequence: TGTGCCAGCAGCTATAGCGGGGCGAGGTACAATGAGCAGTTCTTC. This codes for CASSYSGARYNEQFF.

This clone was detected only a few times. CDR3 sequence reads: CASRGSLGWTGELFF. CDR3 nucleotide sequence: TGTGCCAGCAGGGGGAGTCTCGGCTGGACCGGGGAGCTGTTTTTT. This chain connects TRBV2 to TRBJ2-2; the D gene is possibly TRBD2 (5 bases). The germline V gene encodes CDR1 SNHLY and CDR2 FYNNEI. The CDR3 is 15 residues long. Trimming took 6 bases from V and 5 from J, leaving 16 bases between them.

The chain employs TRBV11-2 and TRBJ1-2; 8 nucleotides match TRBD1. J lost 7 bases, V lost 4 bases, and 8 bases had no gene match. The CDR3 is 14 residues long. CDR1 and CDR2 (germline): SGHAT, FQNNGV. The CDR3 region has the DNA TGTGCCAGCAGCTCGACAGGGGATGGAACTGGCTACACCTTC. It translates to CASSSTGDGTGYTF. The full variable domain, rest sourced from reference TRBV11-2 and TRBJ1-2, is EAGVAQSPRYKIIEKRQSVAFWCNPISGHATLYWYQQILGQGPKLLIQFQNNGVVDDSQLPKDRFSAERLKGVDSTLKIQPAKLEDSAVYLCASSSTGDGTGYTFGSGTRLTVV.

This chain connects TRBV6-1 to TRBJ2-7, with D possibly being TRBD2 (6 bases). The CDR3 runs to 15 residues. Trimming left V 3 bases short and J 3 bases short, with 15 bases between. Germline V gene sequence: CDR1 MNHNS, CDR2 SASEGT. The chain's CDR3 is CASSEVGWGDYEQYF. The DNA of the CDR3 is TGTGCCAGCAGTGAGGTGGGGTGGGGGGACTACGAGCAGTACTTC.

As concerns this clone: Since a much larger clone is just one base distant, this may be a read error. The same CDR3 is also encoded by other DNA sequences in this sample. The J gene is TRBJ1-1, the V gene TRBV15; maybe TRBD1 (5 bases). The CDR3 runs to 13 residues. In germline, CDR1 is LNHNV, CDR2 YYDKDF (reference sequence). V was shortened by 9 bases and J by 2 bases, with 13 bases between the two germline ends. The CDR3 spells CATQSGSNTEAFF. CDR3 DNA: TGTGCCACACAGTCAGGGTCAAACACTGAAGCTTTCTTT.

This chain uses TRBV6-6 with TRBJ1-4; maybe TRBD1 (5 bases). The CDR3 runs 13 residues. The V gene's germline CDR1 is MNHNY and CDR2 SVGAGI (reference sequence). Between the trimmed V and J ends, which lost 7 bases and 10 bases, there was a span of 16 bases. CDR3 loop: CASTLDSIGKLFF. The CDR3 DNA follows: TGTGCCAGCACCCTCGACAGTATTGGAAAACTGTTTTTT.

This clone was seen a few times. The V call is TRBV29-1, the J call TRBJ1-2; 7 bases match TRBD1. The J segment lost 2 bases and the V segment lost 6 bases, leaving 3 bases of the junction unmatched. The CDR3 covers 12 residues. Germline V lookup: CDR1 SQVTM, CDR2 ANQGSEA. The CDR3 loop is CSVKQGNYGYTF. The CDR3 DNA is TGCAGCGTAAAACAGGGGAACTATGGCTACACCTTC.

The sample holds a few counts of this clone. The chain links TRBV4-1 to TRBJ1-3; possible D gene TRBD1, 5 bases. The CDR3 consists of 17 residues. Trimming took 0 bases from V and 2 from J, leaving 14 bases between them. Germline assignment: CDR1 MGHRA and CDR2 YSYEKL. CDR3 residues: CASSQDRGKDAGNTIYF. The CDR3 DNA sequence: TGCGCCAGCAGCCAAGACCGGGGGAAGGATGCTGGAAACACCATATATTTT.

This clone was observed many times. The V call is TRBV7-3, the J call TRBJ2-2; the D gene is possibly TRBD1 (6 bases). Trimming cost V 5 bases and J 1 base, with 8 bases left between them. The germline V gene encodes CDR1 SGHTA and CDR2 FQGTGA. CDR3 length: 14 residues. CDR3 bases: TGTGCCAGCAGCCTAGGGGGGAACACCGGGGAGCTGTTTTTT. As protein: CASSLGGNTGELFF.

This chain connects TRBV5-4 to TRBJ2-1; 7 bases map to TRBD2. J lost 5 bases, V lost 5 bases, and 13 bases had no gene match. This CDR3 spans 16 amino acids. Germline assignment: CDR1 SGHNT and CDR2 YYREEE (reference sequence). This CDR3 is CASSPLGRGVNNEQFF. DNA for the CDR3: TGTGCCAGCAGTCCGTTGGGCCGGGGGGTAAACAATGAGCAGTTCTTC. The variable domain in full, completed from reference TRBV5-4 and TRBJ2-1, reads ETGVTQSPTHLIKTRGQQVTLRCSSQSGHNTVSWYQQALGQGPQFIFQYYREEENGRGNFPPRFSGLQFPNYSSELNVNALELDDSALYLCASSPLGRGVNNEQFFGPGTRLTVL.

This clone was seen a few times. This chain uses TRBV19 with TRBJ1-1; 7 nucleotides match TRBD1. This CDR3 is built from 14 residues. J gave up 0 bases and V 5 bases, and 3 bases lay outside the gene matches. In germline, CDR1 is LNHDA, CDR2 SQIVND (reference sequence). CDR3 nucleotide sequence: TGTGCCAGTAGTTTGACAGGGCTGAACACTGAAGCTTTCTTT. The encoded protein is CASSLTGLNTEAFF. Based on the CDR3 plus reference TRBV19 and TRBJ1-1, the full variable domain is DGGITQSPKYLFRKEGQNVTLSCEQNLNHDAMYWYRQDPGQGLRLIYYSQIVNDFQKGDIAEGYSVSREKKESFPLTVTSAQKNPTAFYLCASSLTGLNTEAFFGQGTRLTVV.

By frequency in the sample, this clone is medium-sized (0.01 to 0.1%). CDR3 nucleotides: TGTGCCAGCAGCTTAGTCAGGGGGTTAGTGAATGAGCAGTTCTTC. Translating gives CASSLVRGLVNEQFF. V gene TRBV7-9 combines with J gene TRBJ2-1; 7 nucleotides agree with TRBD1. Germline-derived CDR1 and CDR2 are SEHNR and FQNEAQ (reference sequence). The CDR3 runs to 15 residues. Unmatched junction bases numbered 7, after V lost 1 base and J lost 7 bases.

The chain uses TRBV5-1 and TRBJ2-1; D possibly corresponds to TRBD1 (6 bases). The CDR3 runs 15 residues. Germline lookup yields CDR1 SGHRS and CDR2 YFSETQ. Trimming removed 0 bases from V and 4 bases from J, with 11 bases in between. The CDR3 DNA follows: TGCGCCAGCAGCTTGGAACAGGGCTGGTACAATGAGCAGTTCTTC. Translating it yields CASSLEQGWYNEQFF.

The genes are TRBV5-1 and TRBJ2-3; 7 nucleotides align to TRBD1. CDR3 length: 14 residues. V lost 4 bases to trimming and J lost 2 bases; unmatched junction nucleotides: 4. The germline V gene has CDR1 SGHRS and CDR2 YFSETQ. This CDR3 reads CASSNTGVTDTQYF. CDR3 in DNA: TGCGCCAGCAGCAACACAGGGGTCACAGATACGCAGTATTTT.

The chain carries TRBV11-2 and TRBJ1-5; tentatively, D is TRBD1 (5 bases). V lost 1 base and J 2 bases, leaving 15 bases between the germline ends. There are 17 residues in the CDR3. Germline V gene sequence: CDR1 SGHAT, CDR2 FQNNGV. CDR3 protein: CASSLGQTMTGNQPQHF. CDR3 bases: TGTGCCAGCAGCTTAGGACAGACAATGACAGGCAATCAGCCCCAGCATTTT.

DNA for the CDR3: TGTGCCAGCAGTTACTCGTTGGTAGCAAACTATGGCTACACCTTC. Translating gives CASSYSLVANYGYTF. The rearrangement uses TRBV6-5 and TRBJ1-2, with D unresolved. Germline V CDR1 and CDR2: MNHEY, SVGAGI. V lost 0 bases to trimming and J lost 2 bases, with 10 bases between them. The CDR3 covers 15 residues.